This passage covers 15 T cell receptor beta chains from one sample sequenced in a study of T cell responses to AZD1222 COVID-19 vaccine. Sequencing used immunoSEQ multiplex PCR; TCRdb keeps in-frame clones, though not all of them. The data contain around 100,000 clones, about 87% of them singletons. This sample comprised peripheral blood, obtained on day 0 of MenACWY control vaccination. The source is an adult in good health.

The chain couples TRBV3-1 (or the pseudogene TRBV3-2) to TRBJ1-5, with D possibly matching TRBD1 (5 bases). This CDR3 contains 14 residues. Germline V gives CDR1 LGHDT, CDR2 YNNKEL (reference sequence). V was cut by 5 bases and J by 3 bases, with 11 bases left in between. The CDR3 sequence is CASSDDSLNQPQHF. The CDR3 nucleotides read TGTGCCAGCAGCGATGACAGTCTCAATCAGCCCCAGCATTTT.

The chain joins TRBV3-1 (or the pseudogene TRBV3-2) to TRBJ2-7; TRBD2 is a possible D gene (6 bases). From germline, CDR1 is LGHDT and CDR2 YNNKEL (reference sequence). CDR3 length: 13 residues. V lost 0 bases, J lost 6 bases, and 9 bases lay in between. The CDR3 region has the DNA TGTGCCAGCAGCCAAGATCGGGGGTTCGAGCAGTACTTC. This encodes CASSQDRGFEQYF.

The rearrangement uses TRBV5-3 and TRBJ2-1, with TRBD2 identical over 11 bases. TRBV5-3 is classed as an ORF, of uncertain function. The ends lost 1 base at V and 5 bases at J; junction bases unmatched: 5. The CDR3 is made up of 16 amino acids. CDR3 residues: CARSLKLAGAHNEQFF. The CDR3 DNA reads TGTGCCAGAAGCTTGAAACTAGCGGGAGCCCACAATGAGCAGTTCTTC.

J is TRBJ2-6 and V is TRBV21-1; the D segment call TRBD1 is taken from the table without a DNA check. TRBV21-1 is described as a pseudogene. The CDR3 consists of 15 residues. CDR3 nucleotide sequence: TGTGCCAGCAGCCCGAGGGGGACTGGGGCCAACGTCCTGACTTTC. Translating it yields CASSPRGTGANVLTF.

J is TRBJ2-3 and V is TRBV2, with D perhaps given as TRBD1 or TRBD2 (5 bases each). V was trimmed by 2 bases and J by 6 bases, leaving 15 bases between them. This CDR3 spans 15 amino acids. CDR1 is SNHLY, CDR2 FYNNEI, per germline. CDR3 sequence (DNA): TGTGCCAGCAGTGAATTTGTTTGGGGGAGCGATACGCAGTATTTT. Encoded protein: CASSEFVWGSDTQYF.

This clone was recorded a few times. The V and J genes are TRBV10-3 and TRBJ2-2, with TRBD2 as a possible D gene (5 bases). The V and J ends lost 9 bases and 4 bases respectively, with 12 bases between them. The germline V gene has CDR1 ENHRY and CDR2 SYGVKD. This CDR3 comprises 13 residues. The CDR3 here is CAIRTTSTGELFF. CDR3 DNA: TGTGCCATAAGGACCACTAGCACCGGGGAGCTGTTTTTT.

The chain links TRBV4-1 to TRBJ2-7, with D maybe TRBD1 (5 bases). The CDR3 is made up of 13 amino acids. Germline-derived CDR1 and CDR2 are MGHRA and YSYEKL. With 3 bases removed from V and 6 bases from J, the gap between germline ends came to 12 bases. The CDR3, as DNA: TGCGCCAGCAGCCATGGGCAGGGAAGCGAGCAGTACTTC. Amino acid sequence: CASSHGQGSEQYF.

The CDR3 sequence is CANPGARNTEAFF. DNA for the CDR3: TGTGCCAACCCGGGGGCTAGGAACACTGAAGCTTTCTTT. The chain joins TRBV7-6 to TRBJ1-1, with D perhaps TRBD1 (6 bases). V gave up 10 bases and J gave up 1 base, with 13 bases separating them. The germline CDR1 and CDR2 sequences are SGHVS and FNYEAQ. CDR3 length equals 13 residues.

This chain uses TRBV18 with TRBJ2-7, with no clear D. This CDR3 is built from 15 residues. The V end was cut by 2 bases, the J end by 2 bases, with 13 bases between. Germline V gives CDR1 KGHSH, CDR2 LQKENI. CDR3 sequence: CASSPNTTGTYEQYF. CDR3 sequence (DNA): TGTGCCAGCTCACCAAATACGACTGGAACCTACGAGCAGTACTTC.

The chain joins TRBV6-5 to TRBJ1-2; no reliable D call. The V gene lost 0 bases and the J gene lost 5 bases, with 10 bases spanning the gap. The CDR3 sequence is 14 residues long. In germline, CDR1 is MNHEY, CDR2 SVGAGI. CDR3 loop: CASSYSGREYGYTF. CDR3 coding DNA: TGTGCCAGCAGTTACTCGGGGAGGGAATATGGCTACACCTTC.

This chain uses TRBV28 with TRBJ1-6, with 9 nucleotides matching TRBD1. V shed 6 bases and J 7 bases; nucleotides not matched to a gene: 7. The CDR3 has 15 amino acids. Germline V lookup: CDR1 MDHEN, CDR2 SYDVKM. The CDR3 sequence: CASRSLTGGNSPLHF. CDR3 DNA: TGTGCCAGCAGATCTTTGACAGGGGGGAATTCACCCCTCCACTTT.

V is TRBV9 and J is TRBJ1-3; D unclear. The CDR3 consists of 17 residues. The germline V and J ends were trimmed by 0 bases and 3 bases, with 16 bases remaining between them. Germline V gene sequence: CDR1 SGDLS, CDR2 YYNGEE. The chain's CDR3 is CASSVEVPSRFGNTIYF. DNA of the CDR3: TGTGCCAGCAGCGTAGAGGTCCCCAGTAGATTTGGAAACACCATATATTTT. The full variable domain, completed using reference TRBV9 and TRBJ1-3, is DSGVTQTPKHLITATGQRVTLRCSPRSGDLSVYWYQQSLDQGLQFLIQYYNGEERAKGNILERFSAQQFPDLHSELNLSSLELGDSALYFCASSVEVPSRFGNTIYFGEGSWLTVV.

CDR3 sequence (DNA): TGTGCCAGTACCCGGGGACAGGGGAACCCAAGGTCTGGAAACACCATATATTTT. Its translation: CASTRGQGNPRSGNTIYF. The chain is built from TRBV9 and TRBJ1-3, with 10 positions matching TRBD1. The ends lost 8 bases at V and 1 base at J; junction bases unmatched: 15. This CDR3 contains 18 residues. Germline CDR1 and CDR2: SGDLS and YYNGEE.

The chain joins TRBV4-1 to TRBJ1-5, with a possible D match to TRBD1 (6 bases). With 3 bases removed from V and 1 base from J, the gap between germline ends came to 10 bases. CDR3 length equals 15 residues. Germline CDR1 reads MGHRA; CDR2 reads YSYEKL. CDR3 nucleotide sequence: TGCGCCAGCAGCCAGCAGGGGATCAGCAATCAGCCCCAGCATTTT. This sequence encodes CASSQQGISNQPQHF.

The chain couples TRBV5-4 to TRBJ2-5, with D perhaps TRBD1 or TRBD2 (5 bases each). The CDR3 loop spans 13 amino acids. Deletions cut 1 base from V and 3 bases from J, with 7 bases between. CDR1 and CDR2 from the germline V gene are SGHNT and YYREEE (reference sequence). Here the CDR3 DNA reads TGTGCCAGCAGCTTGAGGGGAGAAGAGACCCAGTACTTC. It codes for CASSLRGEETQYF.